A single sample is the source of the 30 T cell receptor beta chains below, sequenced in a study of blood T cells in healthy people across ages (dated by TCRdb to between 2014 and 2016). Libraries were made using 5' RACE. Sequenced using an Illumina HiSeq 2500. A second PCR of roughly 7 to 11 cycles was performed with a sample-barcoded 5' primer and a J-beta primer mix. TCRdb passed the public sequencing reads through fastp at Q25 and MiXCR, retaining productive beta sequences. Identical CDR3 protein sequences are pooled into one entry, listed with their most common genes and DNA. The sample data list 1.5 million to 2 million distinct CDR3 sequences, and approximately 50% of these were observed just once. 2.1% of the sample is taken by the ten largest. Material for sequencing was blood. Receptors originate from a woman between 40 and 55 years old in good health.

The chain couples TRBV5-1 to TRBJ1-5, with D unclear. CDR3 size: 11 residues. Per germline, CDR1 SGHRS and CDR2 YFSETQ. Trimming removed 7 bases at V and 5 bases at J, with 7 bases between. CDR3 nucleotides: TGCGCCAGCCGCGTGGATCAGCCCCAGCATTTT. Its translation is CASRVDQPQHF.

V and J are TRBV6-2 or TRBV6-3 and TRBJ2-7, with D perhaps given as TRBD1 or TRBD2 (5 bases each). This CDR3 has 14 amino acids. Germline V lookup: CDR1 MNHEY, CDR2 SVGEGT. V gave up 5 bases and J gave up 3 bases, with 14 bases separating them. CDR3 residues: CASSAGTVDYEQYF. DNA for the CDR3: TGTGCCAGCAGTGCCGGGACGGTGGACTACGAGCAGTACTTC.

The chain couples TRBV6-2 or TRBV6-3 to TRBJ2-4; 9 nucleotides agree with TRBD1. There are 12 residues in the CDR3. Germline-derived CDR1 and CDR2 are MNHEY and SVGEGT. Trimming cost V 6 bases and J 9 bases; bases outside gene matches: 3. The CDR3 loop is CASSGQGIIQYF. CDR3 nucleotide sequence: TGTGCCAGCAGCGGACAGGGGATCATTCAGTACTTC.

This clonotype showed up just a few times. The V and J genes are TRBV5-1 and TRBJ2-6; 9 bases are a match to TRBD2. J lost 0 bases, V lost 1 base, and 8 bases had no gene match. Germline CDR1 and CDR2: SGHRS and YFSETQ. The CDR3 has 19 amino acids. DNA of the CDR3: TGCGCCAGCAGCTTGTCGGCTAGCGGGACTTTCTCTGGGGCCAACGTCCTGACTTTC. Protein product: CASSLSASGTFSGANVLTF.

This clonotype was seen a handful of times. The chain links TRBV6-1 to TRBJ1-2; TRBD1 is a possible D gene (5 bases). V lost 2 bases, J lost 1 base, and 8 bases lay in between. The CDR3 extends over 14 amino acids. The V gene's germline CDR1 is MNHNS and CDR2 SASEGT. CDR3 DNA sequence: TGTGCCAGCAGTGAATCAGGGTTTAACTATGGCTACACCTTC. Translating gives CASSESGFNYGYTF.

The CDR3 is CSARARSSYEQYF. DNA for the CDR3: TGCAGTGCTAGAGCTCGTAGCTCCTACGAGCAGTACTTC. The J gene is TRBJ2-7, the V gene TRBV20-1; D is undetermined. The V gene lost 1 base and the J gene lost 0 bases, with 7 bases spanning the gap. The CDR3 consists of 13 residues. Germline-derived CDR1 and CDR2 are DFQATT and SNEGSKA (reference sequence).

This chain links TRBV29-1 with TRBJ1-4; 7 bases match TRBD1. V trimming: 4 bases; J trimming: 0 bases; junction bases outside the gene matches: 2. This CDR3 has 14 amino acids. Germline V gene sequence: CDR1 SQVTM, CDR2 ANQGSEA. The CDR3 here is CSVGDSATNEKLFF. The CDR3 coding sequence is TGCAGCGTTGGGGACAGTGCAACTAATGAAAAACTGTTTTTT.

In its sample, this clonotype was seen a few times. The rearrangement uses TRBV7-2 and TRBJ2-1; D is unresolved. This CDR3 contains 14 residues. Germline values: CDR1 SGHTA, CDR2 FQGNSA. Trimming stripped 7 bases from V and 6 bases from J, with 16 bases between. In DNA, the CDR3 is TGTGCCAGCATCCCTTCAGTGTTAGGCAATGAGCAGTTCTTC. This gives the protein CASIPSVLGNEQFF.

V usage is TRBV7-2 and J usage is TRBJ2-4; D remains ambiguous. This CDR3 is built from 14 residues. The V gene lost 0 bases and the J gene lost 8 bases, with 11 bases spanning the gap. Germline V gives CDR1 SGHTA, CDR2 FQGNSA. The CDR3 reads CASSLARARDIQYF. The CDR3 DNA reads TGTGCCAGCAGCTTAGCTCGTGCCCGGGACATTCAGTACTTC.

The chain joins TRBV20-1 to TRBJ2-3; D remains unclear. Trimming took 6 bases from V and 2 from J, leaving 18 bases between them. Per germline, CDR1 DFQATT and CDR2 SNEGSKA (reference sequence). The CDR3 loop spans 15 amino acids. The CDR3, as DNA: TGCAGTGCACGATCGGCGTTAACGTCCACAGATACGCAGTATTTT. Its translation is CSARSALTSTDTQYF.

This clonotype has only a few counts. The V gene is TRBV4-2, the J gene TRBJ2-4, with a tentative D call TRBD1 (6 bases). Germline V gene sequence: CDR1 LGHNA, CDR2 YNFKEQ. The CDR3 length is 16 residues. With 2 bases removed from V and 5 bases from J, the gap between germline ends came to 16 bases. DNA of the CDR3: TGTGCCAGCAGCCAACTCCGGGGTGAGGGGGAAAACATTCAGTACTTC. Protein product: CASSQLRGEGENIQYF.

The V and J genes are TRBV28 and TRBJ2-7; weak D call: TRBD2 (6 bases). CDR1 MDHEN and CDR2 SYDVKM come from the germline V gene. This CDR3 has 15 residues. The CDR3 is CTSSTGERTGYEQYF. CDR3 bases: TGTACGAGTAGTACGGGAGAAAGGACGGGCTACGAGCAGTACTTC.

CDR3 nucleotide sequence: TGCGCCAGCAGCCGAGACCGGGACCGCAGCATCAAGGAGCAGTTCTTC. Residues: CASSRDRDRSIKEQFF. The J gene is TRBJ2-1, the V gene TRBV4-3, with D perhaps matching TRBD1 or TRBD2 (5 bases each). Germline assignment: CDR1 LGHNA and CDR2 YSLEER. Trimming pared 4 bases from V and 10 bases from J, leaving 23 bases between. This CDR3 region has 16 residues.

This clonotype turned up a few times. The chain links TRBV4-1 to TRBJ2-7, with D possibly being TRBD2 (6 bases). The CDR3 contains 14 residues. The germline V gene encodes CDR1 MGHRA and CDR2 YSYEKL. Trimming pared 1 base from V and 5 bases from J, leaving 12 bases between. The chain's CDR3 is CASSQVQGGDEQYF. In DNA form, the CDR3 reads TGCGCCAGCAGCCAAGTGCAGGGCGGGGACGAGCAGTACTTC.

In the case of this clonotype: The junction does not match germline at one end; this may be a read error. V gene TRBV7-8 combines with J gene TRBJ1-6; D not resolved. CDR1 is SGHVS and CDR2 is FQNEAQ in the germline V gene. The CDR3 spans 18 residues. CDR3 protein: CASSLPARVSSYNSPLHF. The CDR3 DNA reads TGTGCCAGCAGCTTACCTGCGAGGGTTAGTTCCTATAATTCACCTCTCCACTTT.

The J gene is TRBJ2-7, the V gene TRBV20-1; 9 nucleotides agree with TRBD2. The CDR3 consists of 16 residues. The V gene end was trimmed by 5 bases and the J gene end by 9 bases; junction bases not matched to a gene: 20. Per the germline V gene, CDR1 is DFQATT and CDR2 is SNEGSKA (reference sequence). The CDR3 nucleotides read TGCAGTGCTGTACCCCTTATTGGCGGGGGGGCCAACGGGCAGTACTTC. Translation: CSAVPLIGGGANGQYF.

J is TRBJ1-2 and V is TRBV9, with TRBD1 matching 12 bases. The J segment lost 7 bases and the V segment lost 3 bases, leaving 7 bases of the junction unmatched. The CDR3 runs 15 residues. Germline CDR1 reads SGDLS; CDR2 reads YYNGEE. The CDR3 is CASSDPGQGAVGYTF. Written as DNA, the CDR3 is TGTGCCAGCAGCGACCCGGGACAGGGGGCGGTTGGCTACACCTTC. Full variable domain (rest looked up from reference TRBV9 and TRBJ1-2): DSGVTQTPKHLITATGQRVTLRCSPRSGDLSVYWYQQSLDQGLQFLIQYYNGEERAKGNILERFSAQQFPDLHSELNLSSLELGDSALYFCASSDPGQGAVGYTFGSGTRLTVV.

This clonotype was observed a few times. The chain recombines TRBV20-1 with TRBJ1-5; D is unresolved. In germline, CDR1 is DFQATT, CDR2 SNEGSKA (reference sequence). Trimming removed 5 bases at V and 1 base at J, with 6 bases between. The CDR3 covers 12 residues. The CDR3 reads CSAGRSNQPQHF. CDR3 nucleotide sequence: TGCAGTGCTGGGAGGAGCAATCAGCCCCAGCATTTT.

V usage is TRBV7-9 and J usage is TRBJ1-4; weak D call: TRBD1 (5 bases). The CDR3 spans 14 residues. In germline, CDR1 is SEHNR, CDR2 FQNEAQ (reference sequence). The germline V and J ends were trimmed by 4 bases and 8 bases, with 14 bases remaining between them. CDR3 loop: CASSSPTEGEKLFF. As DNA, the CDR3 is TGTGCCAGCAGCTCTCCGACAGAGGGGGAAAAACTGTTTTTT.

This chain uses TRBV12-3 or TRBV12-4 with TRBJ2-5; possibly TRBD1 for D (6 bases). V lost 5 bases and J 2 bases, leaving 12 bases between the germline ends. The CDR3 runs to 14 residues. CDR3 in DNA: TGTGCCAGCAGTAAGGCGGACAGTCAAGAGACCCAGTACTTC. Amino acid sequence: CASSKADSQETQYF.

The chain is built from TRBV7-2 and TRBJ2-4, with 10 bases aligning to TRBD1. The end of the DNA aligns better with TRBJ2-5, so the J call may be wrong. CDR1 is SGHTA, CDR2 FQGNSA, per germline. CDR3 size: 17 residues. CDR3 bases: TGTGCCAGCAGCTTATGGACAGGGGGGGCTTTCCAAGAGACCCAGTACTTC. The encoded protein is CASSLWTGGAFQETQYF.

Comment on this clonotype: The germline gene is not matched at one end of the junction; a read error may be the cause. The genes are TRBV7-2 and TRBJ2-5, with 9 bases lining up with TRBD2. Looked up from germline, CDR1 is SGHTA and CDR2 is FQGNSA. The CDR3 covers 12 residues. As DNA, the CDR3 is TGTGCCAACAGCTCTAGCGGGGCTACCCAGTACTTC. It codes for CANSSSGATQYF.

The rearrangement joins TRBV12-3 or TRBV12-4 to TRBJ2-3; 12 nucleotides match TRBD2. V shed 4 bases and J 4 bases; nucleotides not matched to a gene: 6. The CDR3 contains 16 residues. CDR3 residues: CASSSGLAGFADTQYF. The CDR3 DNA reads TGTGCCAGCAGTTCCGGACTAGCGGGGTTCGCAGATACGCAGTATTTT.

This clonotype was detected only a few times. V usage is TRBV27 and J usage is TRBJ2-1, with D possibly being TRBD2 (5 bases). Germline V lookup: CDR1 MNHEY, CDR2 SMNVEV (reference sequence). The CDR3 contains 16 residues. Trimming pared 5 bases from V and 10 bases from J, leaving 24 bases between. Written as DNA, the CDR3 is TGTGCCAGCAGTCCTCACGGACTCGACGAGCTCGGGGAGCAGTTCTTC. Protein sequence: CASSPHGLDELGEQFF.

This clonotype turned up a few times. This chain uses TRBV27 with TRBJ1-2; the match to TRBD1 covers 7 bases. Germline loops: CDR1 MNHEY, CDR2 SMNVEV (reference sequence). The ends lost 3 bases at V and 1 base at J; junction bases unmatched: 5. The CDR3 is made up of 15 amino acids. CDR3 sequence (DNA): TGTGCCAGCAGTTTGTCAGGGGGAGGTAACTATGGCTACACCTTC. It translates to CASSLSGGGNYGYTF.

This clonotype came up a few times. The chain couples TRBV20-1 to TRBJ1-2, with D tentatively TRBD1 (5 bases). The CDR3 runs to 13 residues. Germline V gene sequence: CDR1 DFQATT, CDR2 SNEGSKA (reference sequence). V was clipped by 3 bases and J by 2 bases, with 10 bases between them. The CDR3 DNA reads TGCAGTGCTAGTGGGCCAGGGAACTATGGCTACACCTTC. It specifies CSASGPGNYGYTF.

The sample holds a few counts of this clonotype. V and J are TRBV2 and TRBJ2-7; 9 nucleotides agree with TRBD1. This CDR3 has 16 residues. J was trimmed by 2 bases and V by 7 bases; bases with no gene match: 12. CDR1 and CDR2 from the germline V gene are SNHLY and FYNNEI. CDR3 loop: CASTKEIGTGPYEQYF. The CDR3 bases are TGTGCCAGCACGAAAGAAATAGGGACAGGGCCCTACGAGCAGTACTTC.

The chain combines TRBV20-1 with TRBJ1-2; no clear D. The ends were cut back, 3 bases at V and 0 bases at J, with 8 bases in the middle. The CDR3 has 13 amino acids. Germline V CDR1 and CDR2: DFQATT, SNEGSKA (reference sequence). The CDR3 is CSASVRTNYGYTF. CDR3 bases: TGCAGTGCTAGCGTCAGAACTAACTATGGCTACACCTTC.

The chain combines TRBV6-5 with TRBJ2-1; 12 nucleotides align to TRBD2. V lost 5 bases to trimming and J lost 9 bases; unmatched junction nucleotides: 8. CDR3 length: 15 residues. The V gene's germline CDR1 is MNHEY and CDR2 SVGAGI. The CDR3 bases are TGTGCCAGCAGTCCTCTAGCGGGGGGGCTGGGTGAGCAGTTCTTC. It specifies CASSPLAGGLGEQFF.

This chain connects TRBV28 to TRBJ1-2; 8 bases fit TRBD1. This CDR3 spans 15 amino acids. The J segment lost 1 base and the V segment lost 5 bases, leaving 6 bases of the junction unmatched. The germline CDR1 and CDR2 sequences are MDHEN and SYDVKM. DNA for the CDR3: TGTGCCAGCAGTGGAGACGACAGGGGTAACTATGGCTACACCTTC. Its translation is CASSGDDRGNYGYTF.